This TCR beta chain was identified during a study of neurological immune-mediated disorders. cDNA was made by 5'RACE with 10-nucleotide random UMIs. In every sequencing run, more than 160 million TCR-beta sequences were generated from 15-18 subjects. A single record per CDR3 protein comes from TCRdb applying MiXCR to the 5' RACE reads. The table shows about 59,000 distinct CDR3 sequences, with approximately 25% occurring only once. This clonotype has ten or more counts. Its antigen is unidentified. Noted time point: technical triplicate 2. The study built unsorted libraries from 2 million PBMCs kept at -80 C. Study conclusions and caveats: No sharing of CDR3 amino acid sequences was observed among expanded clones across subjects, suggesting private repertoires in all groups.

Per germline, CDR1 ENHRY and CDR2 SYGVKD. CDR3 length equals 14 residues. J gave up 3 bases and V 7 bases, and 8 bases lay outside the gene matches. The source is a man in his sixties with HTLV-1-associated myelopathy (HAM/TSP). Sample: PBMCs. The chain links TRBV10-3 to TRBJ1-1, with 7 bases lining up with TRBD1. The CDR3 region is CAINGGQRDTEAFF. DNA of the CDR3: TGTGCCATCAACGGGGGACAGCGGGACACTGAAGCTTTCTTT.